This T cell receptor beta chain was sequenced in a study of OX40 agonist ivuxolimab in advanced cancers. Study background: Ivuxolimab, an antibody that agonizes OX40 (CD134), was administered to the patients. Three individuals attained partial responses, comprising one hepatocellular carcinoma case and two cutaneous melanoma cases. Study observations and caveats: Blood T cells, both CD4+ and CD8+, expanded clonally by week 6 at 0.1 to 3.0 mg/kg.

Concerning this clone: What it binds is not known.

TCRdb's copy holds only in-frame clones and misses some; the assay was immunoSEQ multiplex PCR. Of about 59,000 clones in the sample, around 87% were seen once. CDR1 is SGHVS, CDR2 FQNEAQ, per germline. CDR3 length: 16 residues. V dropped 5 bases and J dropped 3; count of bases not matched to a gene: 10. The J gene is TRBJ1-2, the V gene TRBV7-8; 9 nucleotides align to TRBD1. This sequence was found in an adult with an advanced solid tumor such as melanoma, head and neck, liver or kidney cancer. Specimen: CD4+ or CD8+ T cells sorted from blood, collected in a trial of the OX40 agonist ivuxolimab. The CDR3 DNA reads as TGTGCCAGCAGCCCCCTTATCCGGACAGGGGACTATGGCTACACCTTC. Translating it yields CASSPLIRTGDYGYTF. Full variable domain (rest looked up from reference TRBV7-8 and TRBJ1-2): GAGVSQSPRYKVAKRGQDVALRCDPISGHVSLFWYQQALGQGPEFLTYFQNEAQLDKSGLPSDRFFAERPEGSVSTLKIQRTQQEDSAVYLCASSPLIRTGDYGYTFGSGTRLTVV.